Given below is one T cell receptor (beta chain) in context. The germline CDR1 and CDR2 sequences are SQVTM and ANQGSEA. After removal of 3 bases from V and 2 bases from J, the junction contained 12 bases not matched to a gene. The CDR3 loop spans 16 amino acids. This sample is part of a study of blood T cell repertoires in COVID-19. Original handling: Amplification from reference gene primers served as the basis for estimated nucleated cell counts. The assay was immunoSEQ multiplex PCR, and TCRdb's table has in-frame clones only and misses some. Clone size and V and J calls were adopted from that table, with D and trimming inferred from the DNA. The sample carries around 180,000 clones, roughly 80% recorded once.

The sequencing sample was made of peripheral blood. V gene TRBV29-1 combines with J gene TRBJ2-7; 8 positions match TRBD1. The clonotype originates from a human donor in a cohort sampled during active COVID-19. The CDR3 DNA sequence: TGCAGCGTTGAGCTACTTTCCGGGACAGGAGCCTACGAGCAGTACTTC. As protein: CSVELLSGTGAYEQYF.